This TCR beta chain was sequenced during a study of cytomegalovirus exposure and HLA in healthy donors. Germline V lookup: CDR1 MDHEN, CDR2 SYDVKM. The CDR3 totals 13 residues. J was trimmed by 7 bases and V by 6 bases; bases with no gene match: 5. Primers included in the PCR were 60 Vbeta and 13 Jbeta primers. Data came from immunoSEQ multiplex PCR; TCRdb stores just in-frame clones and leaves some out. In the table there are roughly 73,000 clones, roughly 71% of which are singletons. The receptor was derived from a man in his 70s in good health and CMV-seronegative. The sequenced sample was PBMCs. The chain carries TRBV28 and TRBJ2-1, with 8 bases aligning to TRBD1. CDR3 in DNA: TGTGCCAGCAGAAGGACAGGGCATAATGAGCAGTTCTTC. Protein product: CASRRTGHNEQFF.